The entry below describes one T cell receptor beta chain. Its antigen is not known. TCRdb used MiXCR to reprocess the 5' RACE reads, holding one entry per CDR3 protein. This table holds about 540,000 distinct CDR3 sequences, roughly 13% found once. In germline, CDR1 is DFQATT, CDR2 SNEGSKA (reference sequence). The V end was cut by 5 bases, the J end by 4 bases, with 18 bases between. This CDR3 comprises 15 residues. This sample stems from a study of CD8 T cells in ankylosing spondylitis. Findings and caveats of the study: There was a TCR beta motif, made of several highly homologous variants, that appeared characteristic of ankylosing spondylitis blood.

The TCR sequence derives from a male donor with ankylosing spondylitis. The gene calls are TRBV20-1 and TRBJ2-1; D might be TRBD1 (7 bases). The sample consisted of blood, either unsorted or a sorted T cell fraction (not recorded which). This CDR3 reads CSAWGRDSPYNEQFF. The DNA for the CDR3 is TGCAGTGCTTGGGGGCGGGACAGTCCTTACAATGAGCAGTTCTTC.